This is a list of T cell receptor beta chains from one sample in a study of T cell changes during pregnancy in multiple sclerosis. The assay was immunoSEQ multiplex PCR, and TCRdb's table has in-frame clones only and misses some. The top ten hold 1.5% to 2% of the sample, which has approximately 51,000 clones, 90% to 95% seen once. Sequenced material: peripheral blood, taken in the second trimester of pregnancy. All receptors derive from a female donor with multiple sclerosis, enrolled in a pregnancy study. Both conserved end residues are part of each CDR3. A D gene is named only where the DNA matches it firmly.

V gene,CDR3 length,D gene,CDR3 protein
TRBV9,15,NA,CASSVLADSGDTIYF
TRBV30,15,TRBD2,CAWSVLAGGPNEQFF
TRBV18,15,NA,CASSPTLANTDTQYF
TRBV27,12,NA,CASSTLYNEQFF
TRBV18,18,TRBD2,CASSQLAGGEGSYNEQFF
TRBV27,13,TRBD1,CASPGGNNQPQHF
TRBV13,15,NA,CASSPLAARRNEQFF
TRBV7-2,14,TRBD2,CASSPTSGLETQYF
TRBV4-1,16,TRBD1,CASSQDRTGPDQPQHF
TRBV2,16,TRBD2,CASSGLAGAKQETQYF
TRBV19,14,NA,CASSAATLTGELFF
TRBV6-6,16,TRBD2,CASSYVGRVRTGELFF
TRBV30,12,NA,CAWGQISETQYF
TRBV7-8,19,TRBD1,CASSLVLPQGTGINYGYTF
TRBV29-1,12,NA,CSVAEGRETQYF
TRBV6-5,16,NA,CASSYSVVQGGEKLFF
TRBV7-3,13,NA,CASSLARDNEQFF